The subject of this entry is one T cell receptor beta chain. Its antigen remains unidentified. Base qualities are not at hand, and no much larger clone is one base apart. Libraries were made using the immunoSEQ multiplex PCR assay. Drawn from immuneACCESS, this table holds only the in-frame rearrangements with V and J called that TCRdb kept. Clones are partly lost; checked studies trace under half to an unresolved V gene and leave the rest unexplained. This sample is represented by 45,000 to 65,000 clones; approximately 90% of them were singletons. 3.6% of the sample lies in the top ten. The entry originates in a study of T cell changes during pregnancy in multiple sclerosis (dated by TCRdb to between 2018 and 2020). Study-wide context: The study examined how the T cell repertoire changed over the course of pregnancy in women with multiple sclerosis.

CDR1 MNHNS and CDR2 SASEGT are derived from the germline V gene. Including cysteine and phenylalanine, the CDR3 has 15 amino acids. Only the CDR3 region is kept as DNA, spanning 45 bases read in frame from base 1. V is shortened by 3 bases, J by 3 bases, and the region joining them spans 14 bases. The sample here was peripheral blood, taken after pregnancy. The sequence links TRBV6-1 to TRBJ2-5; the D gene is perhaps TRBD2, on 7 matching bases. The origin of this receptor is a female donor in good health, enrolled as a control in a pregnancy study. The CDR3 corresponds to CASSDPGGSEETQYF. The nucleotide sequence reads as follows: TGTGCCAGCAGTGATCCGGGGGGCTCGGAAGAGACCCAGTACTTC.